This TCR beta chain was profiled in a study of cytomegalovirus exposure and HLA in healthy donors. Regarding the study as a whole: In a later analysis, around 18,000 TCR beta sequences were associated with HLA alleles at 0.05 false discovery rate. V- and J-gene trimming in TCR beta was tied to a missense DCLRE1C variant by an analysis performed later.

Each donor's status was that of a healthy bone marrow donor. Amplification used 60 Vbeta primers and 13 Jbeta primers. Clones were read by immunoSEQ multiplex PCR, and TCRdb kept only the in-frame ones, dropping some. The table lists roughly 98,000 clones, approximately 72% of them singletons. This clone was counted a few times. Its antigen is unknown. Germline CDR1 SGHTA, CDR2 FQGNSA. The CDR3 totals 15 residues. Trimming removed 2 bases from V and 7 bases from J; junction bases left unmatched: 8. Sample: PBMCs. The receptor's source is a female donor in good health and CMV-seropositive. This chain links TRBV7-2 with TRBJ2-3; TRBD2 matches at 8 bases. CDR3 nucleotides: TGTGCCAGCAGCTTAACTAGCGGAGCCCACCATACGCAGTATTTT. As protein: CASSLTSGAHHTQYF.